These 29 T cell receptor beta chains share one sample of origin, sequenced in a study of Ad26.COV2.S vaccination and SARS-CoV-2 variants. As for treatment: roughly 18 received Ad26.COV2.S at low or high dose, single or two shots; five or six received placebo; per-sample allocation not given. Material that was analyzed had been drawn on day 63 after the first vaccine or placebo injection. The assay was immunoSEQ multiplex PCR, and TCRdb's table has in-frame clones only and misses some. The sample yields roughly 320,000 clones, 86% seen once. The sample consisted of peripheral blood, taken in a trial of Ad26.COV2.S vaccine versus placebo. These receptors were collected from a person between 18 and 59 years old who received the Ad26.COV2.S COVID-19 vaccine or a placebo.

The rearrangement uses TRBV19 and TRBJ1-6; a possible D gene is TRBD1 (6 bases). Between the trimmed V and J ends, which lost 5 bases and 7 bases, there was a span of 18 bases. CDR1 and CDR2 from the germline V gene are LNHDA and SQIVND (reference sequence). This CDR3 comprises 16 residues. In nucleotides, the CDR3 is TGTGCCAGTAGTTCCTGGAGGACAGACTTAAATTCACCCCTCCACTTT. It translates to CASSSWRTDLNSPLHF.

This clone was recorded once. The V call is TRBV12-3 or TRBV12-4, the J call TRBJ1-4; D perhaps matches TRBD1 (5 bases). The CDR3 runs 13 residues. The V end was cut by 2 bases, the J end by 8 bases, with 9 bases between. Here the CDR3 DNA reads TGTGCCAGCAGTTTATTTGGGGCGGAAAAACTGTTTTTT. Translating it yields CASSLFGAEKLFF.

This clone was seen more than once but under ten times. The chain joins TRBV9 to TRBJ1-2, with D perhaps TRBD1 (5 bases). The length of the CDR3 is 14 residues. Germline CDR1 is SGDLS and CDR2 is YYNGEE. Trimming cost V 4 bases and J 4 bases, with 14 bases left between them. As DNA, the CDR3 is TGTGCCAGCAGCAATCCGGGACCCTTCTATGGCTACACCTTC. Encoded protein: CASSNPGPFYGYTF.

The chain has TRBV7-6 and TRBJ1-2; D is uncertain. The CDR3 sequence is 12 residues long. With 5 bases removed from V and 8 bases from J, the gap between germline ends came to 12 bases. Germline V lookup: CDR1 SGHVS, CDR2 FNYEAQ. CDR3 in amino acids: CASSPIGGGYTF. The CDR3 DNA is TGTGCCAGCAGCCCTATTGGAGGAGGCTACACCTTC.

This clone was counted a single time. The chain uses TRBV27 and TRBJ1-1; a weak D match, TRBD1 (5 bases). This CDR3 region has 14 residues. The germline V gene encodes CDR1 MNHEY and CDR2 SMNVEV (reference sequence). Trimming stripped 5 bases from V and 1 base from J, with 11 bases between. CDR3 in DNA: TGTGCCAGCAGTCTCAGGGTGAAGAACACTGAAGCTTTCTTT. This encodes CASSLRVKNTEAFF.

This rearrangement joins TRBV6-5 to TRBJ1-2, with 7 bases lining up with TRBD1. The trim removed 8 bases at V and 4 bases at J, leaving 10 bases unmatched. Germline V gives CDR1 MNHEY, CDR2 SVGAGI. CDR3 length equals 14 residues. CDR3 residues: CASGEQGTFYGYTF. The DNA of the CDR3 is TGTGCCAGCGGGGAACAGGGGACTTTCTATGGCTACACCTTC.

The chain carries TRBV5-1 and TRBJ1-4; D is unclear. Trimming cost V 7 bases and J 0 bases, with 10 bases left between them. Germline assignment: CDR1 SGHRS and CDR2 YFSETQ. CDR3 length: 14 residues. In DNA form, the CDR3 reads TGCGCCAGCGCCCTCGGGACAACTAATGAAAAACTGTTTTTT. As protein: CASALGTTNEKLFF.

V is TRBV5-1 and J is TRBJ1-1; no clear D gene. Germline V CDR1 and CDR2: SGHRS, YFSETQ. This CDR3 has 15 amino acids. V was cut by 0 bases and J by 2 bases, with 11 bases left in between. The chain's CDR3 is CASSLDLTLNTEAFF. Here the CDR3 DNA reads TGCGCCAGCAGCTTGGACCTGACACTCAACACTGAAGCTTTCTTT.

V usage is TRBV18 and J usage is TRBJ1-2, with D unresolved. V lost 2 bases to trimming and J lost 4 bases, with 8 bases between them. Germline V CDR1 and CDR2: KGHSH, LQKENI. The CDR3 is made up of 13 amino acids. CDR3 sequence (DNA): TGTGCCAGCTCACCAGGGGATTTCTATGGCTACACCTTC. It specifies CASSPGDFYGYTF.

V gene TRBV7-6 combines with J gene TRBJ1-6; D is perhaps TRBD1 (5 bases). This CDR3 is built from 14 residues. The germline CDR1 and CDR2 sequences are SGHVS and FNYEAQ. V gave up 5 bases and J gave up 9 bases, with 14 bases separating them. The CDR3 spells CASSPGRTSSPLHF. The CDR3 region has the DNA TGTGCCAGCAGCCCGGGACGGACTTCTTCACCCCTCCACTTT.

DNA for the CDR3: TGTGCCTGGAGTATTAAAGGGGAGACCCAGTACTTC. Translation gives CAWSIKGETQYF. The chain combines TRBV30 with TRBJ2-5; no definite D call. Between the trimmed V and J ends, which lost 2 bases and 5 bases, there was a span of 9 bases. The CDR3 is 12 residues long. From germline, CDR1 is GTSNPN and CDR2 SVGIG (reference sequence).

The V gene is TRBV11-2, the J gene TRBJ1-2; D might be TRBD1 (6 bases). V was trimmed by 4 bases and J by 8 bases, leaving 11 bases between them. The CDR3 runs 12 residues. CDR1 SGHAT and CDR2 FQNNGV come from the germline V gene. The CDR3 sequence is CASSSRDIGYTF. The DNA for the CDR3 is TGTGCCAGCAGCTCCCGGGACATCGGCTACACCTTC.

The rearrangement links TRBV15 to TRBJ1-3; 8 bases align to TRBD1. Trimming took 0 bases from V and 2 from J; bases not matched to a gene: 0. Germline V CDR1 and CDR2: LNHNV, YYDKDF (reference sequence). The CDR3 loop spans 15 amino acids. The CDR3 region has the DNA TGTGCCACCAGCAGAGACAGGGGGCCTGGAAACACCATATATTTT. Translating it yields CATSRDRGPGNTIYF.

The chain has TRBV11-2 and TRBJ2-5, with 9 nucleotides matching TRBD1. This CDR3 has 17 amino acids. Germline CDR1 is SGHAT and CDR2 is FQNNGV. V lost 2 bases to trimming and J lost 1 base; unmatched junction nucleotides: 8. This CDR3 reads CASSLFPGQGVQETQYF. In nucleotides, the CDR3 is TGTGCCAGCAGCTTATTTCCGGGACAGGGCGTCCAAGAGACCCAGTACTTC.

There are a few counts of this clone. The rearrangement uses TRBV7-9 and TRBJ1-6; no firm D call. CDR3 size: 13 residues. The germline V gene has CDR1 SEHNR and CDR2 FQNEAQ (reference sequence). V was shortened by 1 base and J by 8 bases, with 6 bases between the two germline ends. The CDR3 spells CASSLGSDSPLHF. CDR3 nucleotides: TGTGCCAGCAGCTTAGGGTCGGATTCACCCCTCCACTTT.

The V and J genes are TRBV6-2 or TRBV6-3 and TRBJ1-5; D ambiguous. V shed 2 bases and J shed 3 bases, with 2 bases lying between them. Per germline, CDR1 MNHEY and CDR2 SVGEGT. This CDR3 has 12 amino acids. CDR3 amino acids: CASSYNNQPQHF. The CDR3 bases are TGTGCCAGCAGTTACAACAATCAGCCCCAGCATTTT.

In its sample, this clone was seen once. The chain combines TRBV3-1 (or the pseudogene TRBV3-2) with TRBJ1-3; TRBD1 aligns across 11 bases. J was trimmed by 0 bases and V by 5 bases; bases with no gene match: 9. Germline V gene data show CDR1 as LGHDT and CDR2 as YNNKEL (reference sequence). The CDR3 has 18 residues. The CDR3 sequence: CASSNPRGTGGSGNTIYF. CDR3 sequence (DNA): TGTGCCAGCAGCAATCCTCGGGGGACAGGGGGCTCTGGAAACACCATATATTTT.

This chain joins TRBV29-1 and TRBJ1-1; TRBD1 might be the D (5 bases). The ends were cut back, 2 bases at V and 0 bases at J, with 19 bases in the middle. This CDR3 is 17 amino acids long. CDR1 is SQVTM, CDR2 ANQGSEA, per germline. The CDR3 here is CSVESYYTGSMNTEAFF. In DNA, the CDR3 is TGCAGCGTTGAATCCTACTATACAGGTTCAATGAACACTGAAGCTTTCTTT.

The chain is built from TRBV7-2 and TRBJ1-2; TRBD1 matches 8 bases. This CDR3 has 15 residues. CDR1 and CDR2 (germline): SGHTA, FQGNSA. The V and J ends lost 5 bases and 4 bases, in that order; junction bases with no gene match: 9. The chain's CDR3 is CASSLEQGGIYGYTF. The CDR3 DNA sequence: TGTGCCAGCAGCCTTGAACAGGGGGGAATCTATGGCTACACCTTC. The full variable domain, its missing parts supplied by reference TRBV7-2 and TRBJ1-2, is GAGVSQSPSNKVTEKGKDVELRCDPISGHTALYWYRQSLGQGLEFLIYFQGNSAPDKSGLPSDRFSAERTGGSVSTLTIQRTQQEDSAVYLCASSLEQGGIYGYTFGSGTRLTVV.

The rearrangement links TRBV15 to TRBJ2-5, with D hard to call. CDR3 length: 12 amino acids. In germline, CDR1 is LNHNV, CDR2 YYDKDF (reference sequence). Trimming cost V 0 bases and J 4 bases, with 3 bases left between them. The DNA for the CDR3 is TGTGCCACCAGCAGAGAGGGAGAGACCCAGTACTTC. Amino acid sequence: CATSREGETQYF. Variable domain in full (rest from reference TRBV15 and TRBJ2-5): DAMVIQNPRYQVTQFGKPVTLSCSQTLNHNVMYWYQQKSSQAPKLLFHYYDKDFNNEADTPDNFQSRRPNTSFCFLDIRSPGLGDTAMYLCATSREGETQYFGPGTRLLVL.

The chain joins TRBV7-2 to TRBJ2-7; 8 nucleotides agree with TRBD1. CDR1 and CDR2 (germline): SGHTA, FQGNSA. The CDR3 is made up of 16 amino acids. The V gene end was trimmed by 1 base and the J gene end by 1 base; junction bases not matched to a gene: 6. The CDR3 DNA sequence: TGTGCCAGCAGCTTAGGGCATGGACAGGGTTCCTACGAGCAGTACTTC. Encoded protein: CASSLGHGQGSYEQYF.

V usage is TRBV7-8 and J usage is TRBJ2-1; maybe TRBD2 (5 bases). Germline V gene data show CDR1 as SGHVS and CDR2 as FQNEAQ. The CDR3 totals 15 residues. Trimming removed 1 base at V and 0 bases at J, with 7 bases between. For the CDR3, the DNA is TGTGCCAGCAGCTTAGTGGGGAGCTCCTACAATGAGCAGTTCTTC. The encoded protein is CASSLVGSSYNEQFF.

This chain uses TRBV21-1 with TRBJ1-2. TRBV21-1 is tagged as a pseudogene. The CDR3 runs to 13 residues. The DNA of the CDR3 is TGTGCCAGCAGCAGGCTACCCGCTTATGGCTACACCTTC. It translates to CASSRLPAYGYTF.

The chain couples TRBV6-2 or TRBV6-3 to TRBJ1-1; possibly TRBD1 for D (6 bases). The CDR3 spans 13 residues. Germline CDR1 and CDR2: MNHEY and SVGEGT. V lost 2 bases, J lost 5 bases, and 9 bases lay in between. As DNA, the CDR3 is TGTGCCAGCAGTTACATTAGGGGGACTGAAGCTTTCTTT. This translates into CASSYIRGTEAFF.

The gene calls are TRBV5-4 and TRBJ2-5, with D possibly being TRBD2 (6 bases). Germline-derived CDR1 and CDR2 are SGHNT and YYREEE (reference sequence). V lost 2 bases and J 3 bases, leaving 14 bases between the germline ends. The CDR3 has 15 amino acids. The chain's CDR3 is CASSLPPGVEETQYF. In DNA, the CDR3 is TGTGCCAGCAGCTTACCTCCGGGGGTAGAAGAGACCCAGTACTTC.

The chain combines TRBV5-1 with TRBJ2-7; no clear D. The V gene's germline CDR1 is SGHRS and CDR2 YFSETQ. The CDR3 runs to 13 residues. Trimming removed 0 bases at V and 7 bases at J, with 11 bases between. The CDR3 DNA reads as TGCGCCAGCAGCTTGGCGCCAGACGGGGAGCAGTACTTC. It specifies CASSLAPDGEQYF. Full variable domain (outside the CDR3, taken from reference TRBV5-1 and TRBJ2-7): KAGVTQTPRYLIKTRGQQVTLSCSPISGHRSVSWYQQTPGQGLQFLFEYFSETQRNKGNFPGRFSGRQFSNSRSEMNVSTLELGDSALYLCASSLAPDGEQYFGPGTRLTVT.

The chain employs TRBV27 and TRBJ2-3; 10 bases are a match to TRBD2. The length of the CDR3 is 15 residues. Germline lookup yields CDR1 MNHEY and CDR2 SMNVEV (reference sequence). The V and J ends lost 9 bases and 0 bases, in that order; junction bases with no gene match: 6. CDR3 in DNA: TGTGCCAGTAATCTTAGCGGGAGGAGCACAGATACGCAGTATTTT. Its translation: CASNLSGRSTDTQYF.

This chain joins TRBV27 and TRBJ1-5; a possible D gene is TRBD1 (5 bases). From germline, CDR1 is MNHEY and CDR2 SMNVEV (reference sequence). Trimming cost V 8 bases and J 2 bases, with 16 bases left between them. The CDR3 contains 15 residues. The CDR3 reads CASASGEAGNQPQHF. The CDR3 DNA reads TGTGCCAGCGCCTCGGGGGAGGCGGGCAATCAGCCCCAGCATTTT.

This clone was recorded only once. The V and J genes are TRBV7-9 and TRBJ1-1; D remains unclear. Between the trimmed V and J ends, which lost 5 bases and 11 bases, there was a span of 18 bases. Germline V gene lookup returns CDR1 SEHNR and CDR2 FQNEAQ (reference sequence). The CDR3 totals 13 residues. This CDR3 reads CASSTQAPRGAFF. CDR3 coding DNA: TGTGCCAGCAGCACTCAAGCGCCGAGAGGTGCTTTCTTT.